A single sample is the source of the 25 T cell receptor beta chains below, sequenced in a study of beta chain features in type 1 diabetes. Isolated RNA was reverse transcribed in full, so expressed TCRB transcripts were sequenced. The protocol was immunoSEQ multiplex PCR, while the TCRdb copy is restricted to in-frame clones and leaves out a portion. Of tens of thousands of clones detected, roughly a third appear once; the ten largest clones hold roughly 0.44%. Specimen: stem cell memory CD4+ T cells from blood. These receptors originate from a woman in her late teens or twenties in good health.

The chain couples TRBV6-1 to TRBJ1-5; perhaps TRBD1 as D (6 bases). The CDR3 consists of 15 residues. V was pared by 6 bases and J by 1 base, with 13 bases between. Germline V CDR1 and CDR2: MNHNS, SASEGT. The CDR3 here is CASRPAGASNQPQHF. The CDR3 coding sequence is TGTGCCAGCAGGCCGGCGGGGGCAAGCAATCAGCCCCAGCATTTT.

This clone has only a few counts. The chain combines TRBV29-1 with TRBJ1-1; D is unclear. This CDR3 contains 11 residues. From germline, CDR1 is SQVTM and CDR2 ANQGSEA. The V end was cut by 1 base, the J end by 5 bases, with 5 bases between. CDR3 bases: TGCAGCGTTGAAGGACAAACTGAAGCTTTCTTT. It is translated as CSVEGQTEAFF.

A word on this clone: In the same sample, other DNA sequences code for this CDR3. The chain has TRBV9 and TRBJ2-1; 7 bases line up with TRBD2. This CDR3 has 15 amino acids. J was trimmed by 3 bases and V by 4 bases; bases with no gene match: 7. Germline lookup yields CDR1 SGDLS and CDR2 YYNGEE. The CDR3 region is CASSPRLAVYNEQFF. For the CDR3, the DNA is TGTGCCAGCAGCCCGCGACTAGCTGTCTACAATGAGCAGTTCTTC.

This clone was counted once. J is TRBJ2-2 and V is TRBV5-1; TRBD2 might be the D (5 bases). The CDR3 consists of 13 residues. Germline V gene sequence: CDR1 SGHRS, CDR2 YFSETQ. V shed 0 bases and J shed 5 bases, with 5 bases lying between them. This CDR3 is CASSLGGTGELFF. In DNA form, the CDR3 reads TGCGCCAGCAGCTTGGGAGGGACCGGGGAGCTGTTTTTT.

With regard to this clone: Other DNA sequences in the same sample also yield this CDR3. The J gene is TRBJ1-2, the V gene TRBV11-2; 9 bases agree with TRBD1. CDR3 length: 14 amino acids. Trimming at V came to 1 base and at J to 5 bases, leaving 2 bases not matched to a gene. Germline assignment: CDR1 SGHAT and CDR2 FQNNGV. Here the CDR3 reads CASSLGGQGYGYTF. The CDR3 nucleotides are TGTGCCAGCAGCTTAGGGGGACAGGGATATGGCTACACCTTC.

The CDR3 bases are TGTGCCAGCAGCCAAGAGAGGTCTAACTATGGCTACACCTTC. Residues: CASSQERSNYGYTF. The rearrangement links TRBV4-2 to TRBJ1-2; D remains ambiguous. Trimming removed 0 bases at V and 0 bases at J, with 5 bases between. The germline gives CDR1 LGHNA, CDR2 YNFKEQ. The CDR3 runs to 14 residues.

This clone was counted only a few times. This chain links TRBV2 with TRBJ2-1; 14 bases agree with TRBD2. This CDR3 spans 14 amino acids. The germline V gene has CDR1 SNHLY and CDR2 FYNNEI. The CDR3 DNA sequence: TGTGCGTGTAAGGGGACTAGCGGGGGCTATGAGCAGTTCTTC. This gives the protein CACKGTSGGYEQFF. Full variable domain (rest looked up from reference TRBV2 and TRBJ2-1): EPEVTQTPSHQVTQMGQEVILRCVPISNHLYFYWYRQILGQKVEFLVSFYNNEISEKSEIFDDQFSVERPDGSNFTLKIRSTKLEDSAMYFCACKGTSGGYEQFFGPGTRLTVL.

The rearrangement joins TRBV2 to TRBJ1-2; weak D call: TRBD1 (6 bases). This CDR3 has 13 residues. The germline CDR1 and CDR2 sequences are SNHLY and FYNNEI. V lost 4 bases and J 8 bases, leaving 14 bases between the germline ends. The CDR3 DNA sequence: TGTGCCAGCAGTGCTACAGGGCGCCGGGGCTACACCTTC. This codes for CASSATGRRGYTF.

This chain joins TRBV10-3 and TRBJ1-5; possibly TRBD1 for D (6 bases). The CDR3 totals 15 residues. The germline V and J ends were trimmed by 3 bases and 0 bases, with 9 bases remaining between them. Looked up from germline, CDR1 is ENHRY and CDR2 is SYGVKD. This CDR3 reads CAISDRGYSNQPQHF. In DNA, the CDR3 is TGTGCCATCAGTGACAGGGGATATAGCAATCAGCCCCAGCATTTT.

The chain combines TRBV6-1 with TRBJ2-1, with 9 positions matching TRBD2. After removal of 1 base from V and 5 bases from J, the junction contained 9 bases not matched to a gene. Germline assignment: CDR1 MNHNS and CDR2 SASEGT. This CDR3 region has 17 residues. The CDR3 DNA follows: TGTGCCAGCAGTGAAGTAGCGGGAGCCTTAAAGAACAATGAGCAGTTCTTC. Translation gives CASSEVAGALKNNEQFF.

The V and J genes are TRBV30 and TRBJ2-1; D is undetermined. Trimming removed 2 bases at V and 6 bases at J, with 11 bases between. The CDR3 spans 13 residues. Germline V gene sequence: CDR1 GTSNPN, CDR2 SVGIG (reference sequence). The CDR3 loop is CAWSRGPLNEQFF. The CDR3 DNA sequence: TGTGCCTGGAGTCGTGGGCCACTCAATGAGCAGTTCTTC.

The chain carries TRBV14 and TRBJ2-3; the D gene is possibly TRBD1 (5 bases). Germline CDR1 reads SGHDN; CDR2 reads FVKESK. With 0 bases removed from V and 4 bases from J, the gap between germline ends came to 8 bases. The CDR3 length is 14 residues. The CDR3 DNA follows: TGTGCCAGCAGCCAAGATATAGGGGCAGATACGCAGTATTTT. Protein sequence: CASSQDIGADTQYF.

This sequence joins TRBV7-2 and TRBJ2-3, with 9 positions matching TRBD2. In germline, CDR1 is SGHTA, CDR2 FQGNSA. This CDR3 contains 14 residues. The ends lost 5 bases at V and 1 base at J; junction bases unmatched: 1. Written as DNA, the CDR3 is TGTGCCAGCAGCCGGACTAGCGGCACAGATACGCAGTATTTT. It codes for CASSRTSGTDTQYF.

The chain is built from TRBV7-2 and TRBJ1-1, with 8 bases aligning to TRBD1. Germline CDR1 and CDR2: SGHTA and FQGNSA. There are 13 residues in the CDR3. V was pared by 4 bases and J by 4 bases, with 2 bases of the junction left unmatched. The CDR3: CASSSQGATEAFF. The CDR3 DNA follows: TGTGCCAGCAGCTCCCAGGGGGCCACTGAAGCTTTCTTT.

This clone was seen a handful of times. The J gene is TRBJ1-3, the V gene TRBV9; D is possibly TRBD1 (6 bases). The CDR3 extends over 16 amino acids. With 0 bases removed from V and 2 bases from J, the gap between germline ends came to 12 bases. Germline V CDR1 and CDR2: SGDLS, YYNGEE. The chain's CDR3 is CASSVAPPGAGNTIYF. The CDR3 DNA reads TGTGCCAGCAGCGTAGCCCCCCCAGGGGCTGGAAACACCATATATTTT.

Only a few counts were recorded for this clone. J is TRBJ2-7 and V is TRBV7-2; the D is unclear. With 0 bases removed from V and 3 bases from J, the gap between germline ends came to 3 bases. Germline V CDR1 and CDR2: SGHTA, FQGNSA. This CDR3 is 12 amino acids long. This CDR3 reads CASSLAHYEQYF. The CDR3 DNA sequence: TGTGCCAGCAGCTTAGCACACTACGAGCAGTACTTC.

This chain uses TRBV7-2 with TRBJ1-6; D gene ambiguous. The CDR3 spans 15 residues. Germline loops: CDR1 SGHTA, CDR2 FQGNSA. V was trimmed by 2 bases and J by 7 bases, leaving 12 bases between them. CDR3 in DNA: TGTGCCAGCAGCTTAATCCGGGGAAGGAATTCACCCCTCCACTTT. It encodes CASSLIRGRNSPLHF.

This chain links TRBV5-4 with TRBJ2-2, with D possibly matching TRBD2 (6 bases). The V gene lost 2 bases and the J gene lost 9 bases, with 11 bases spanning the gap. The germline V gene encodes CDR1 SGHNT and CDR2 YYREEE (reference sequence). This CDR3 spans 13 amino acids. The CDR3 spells CASSFRDSWELFF. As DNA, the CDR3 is TGTGCCAGCAGCTTCCGGGACTCCTGGGAGCTGTTTTTT. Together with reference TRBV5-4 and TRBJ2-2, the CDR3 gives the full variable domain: ETGVTQSPTHLIKTRGQQVTLRCSSQSGHNTVSWYQQALGQGPQFIFQYYREEENGRGNFPPRFSGLQFPNYSSELNVNALELDDSALYLCASSFRDSWELFFGEGSRLTVL.

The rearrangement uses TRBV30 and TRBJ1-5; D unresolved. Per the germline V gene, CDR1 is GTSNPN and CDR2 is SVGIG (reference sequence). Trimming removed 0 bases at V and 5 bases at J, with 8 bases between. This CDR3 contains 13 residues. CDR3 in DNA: TGTGCCTGGAGTGTAGCCGGGGATCAGCCCCAGCATTTT. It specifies CAWSVAGDQPQHF.

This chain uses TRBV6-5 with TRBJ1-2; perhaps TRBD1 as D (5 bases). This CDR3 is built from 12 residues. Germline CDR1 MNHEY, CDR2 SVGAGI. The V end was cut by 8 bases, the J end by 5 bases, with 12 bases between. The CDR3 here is CASRRTLYGYTF. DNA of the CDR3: TGTGCCAGCCGCCGGACACTGTATGGCTACACCTTC.

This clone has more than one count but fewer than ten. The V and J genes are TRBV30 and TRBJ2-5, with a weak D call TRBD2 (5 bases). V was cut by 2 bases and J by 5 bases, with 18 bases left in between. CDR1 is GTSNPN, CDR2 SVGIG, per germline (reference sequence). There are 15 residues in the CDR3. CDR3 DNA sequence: TGTGCCTGGAGTACCCCTCGCGGGTTGGTGGAGACCCAGTACTTC. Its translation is CAWSTPRGLVETQYF.

The chain's CDR3 is CASSLVGTGSTGELFF. The CDR3 nucleotides read TGTGCCAGCAGCTTAGTGGGGACAGGGTCGACCGGGGAGCTGTTTTTT. The chain links TRBV7-8 to TRBJ2-2; 9 bases are shared with TRBD1. The V and J ends lost 1 base and 5 bases, in that order; junction bases with no gene match: 5. Germline-derived CDR1 and CDR2 are SGHVS and FQNEAQ. This CDR3 is built from 16 residues.

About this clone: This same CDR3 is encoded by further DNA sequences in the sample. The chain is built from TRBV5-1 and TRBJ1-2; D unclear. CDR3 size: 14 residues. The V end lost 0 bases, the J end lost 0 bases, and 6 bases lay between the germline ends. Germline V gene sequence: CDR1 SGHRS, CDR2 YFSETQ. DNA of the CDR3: TGCGCCAGCAGCTTGGAGGGAGCTAACTATGGCTACACCTTC. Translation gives CASSLEGANYGYTF. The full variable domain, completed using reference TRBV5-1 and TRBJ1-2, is KAGVTQTPRYLIKTRGQQVTLSCSPISGHRSVSWYQQTPGQGLQFLFEYFSETQRNKGNFPGRFSGRQFSNSRSEMNVSTLELGDSALYLCASSLEGANYGYTFGSGTRLTVV.

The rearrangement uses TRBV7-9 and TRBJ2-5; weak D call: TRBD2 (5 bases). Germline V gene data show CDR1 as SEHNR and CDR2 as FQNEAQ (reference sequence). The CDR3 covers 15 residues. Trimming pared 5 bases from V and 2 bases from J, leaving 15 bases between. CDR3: CASSPAGRGQETQYF. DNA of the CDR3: TGTGCCAGCAGCCCGGCGGGTCGGGGTCAAGAGACCCAGTACTTC.

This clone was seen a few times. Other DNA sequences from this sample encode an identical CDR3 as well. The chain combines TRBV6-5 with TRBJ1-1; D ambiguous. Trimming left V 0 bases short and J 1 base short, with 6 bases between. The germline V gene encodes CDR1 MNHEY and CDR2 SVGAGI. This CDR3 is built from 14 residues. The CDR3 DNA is TGTGCCAGCAGTTACTCCGGTGGGAACACTGAAGCTTTCTTT. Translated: CASSYSGGNTEAFF.